The 32 T cell receptor beta chains below all came from one sample that was sequenced in a study of breast tumors, draining lymph nodes, adjacent tissues. TCRdb itself ran the multiplex PCR reads through MiXCR, one entry per CDR3 protein. Here the sample spans 170,000 or so distinct CDR3 sequences, roughly a third being singletons. The lymph nodes were axillary draining lymph nodes from breast cancer patients. Sequencing input: axillary lymph node tissue. The receptor set was obtained from a female donor with breast cancer. Some clones in this sample may be carry-over from other donors' samples.

The V call is TRBV20-1, the J call TRBJ2-5, with TRBD2 matching 11 bases. The CDR3 is made up of 15 amino acids. Trimming at V came to 5 bases and at J to 1 base, leaving 6 bases not matched to a gene. Germline V CDR1 and CDR2: DFQATT, SNEGSKA (reference sequence). CDR3 sequence: CSAVAGTSGQETQYF. As DNA, the CDR3 is TGCAGTGCTGTAGCCGGGACTAGCGGCCAAGAGACCCAGTACTTC.

V usage is TRBV4-1 and J usage is TRBJ2-4; possible D gene TRBD2, 7 bases. CDR3 length equals 16 residues. The V gene's germline CDR1 is MGHRA and CDR2 YSYEKL. V was shortened by 1 base and J by 1 base, with 11 bases between the two germline ends. The CDR3 DNA follows: TGCGCCAGCAGCCAAGGGGAGGGACATGCCAAAAACATTCAGTACTTC. Amino acid sequence: CASSQGEGHAKNIQYF.

This rearrangement joins TRBV19 to TRBJ1-5, with D maybe TRBD1 (6 bases). The V gene lost 4 bases and the J gene lost 0 bases, with 16 bases spanning the gap. The CDR3 totals 17 residues. From germline, CDR1 is LNHDA and CDR2 SQIVND (reference sequence). This CDR3 is CASSRVGAGLSNQPQHF. As DNA, the CDR3 is TGTGCCAGTAGTAGGGTGGGGGCAGGGCTTAGCAATCAGCCCCAGCATTTT.

A word on this clonotype: A much larger clone lies a single base off, so this may be a read error. The CDR3 reads CASSYTLAGGAPSTDAQYF. The CDR3 DNA reads TGTGCCAGCAGTTACACACTAGCGGGGGGGGCCCCTAGCACAGATGCGCAGTATTTT. This rearrangement joins TRBV6-6 to TRBJ2-3; TRBD2 matches 13 bases. The CDR3 is 19 residues long. CDR1 MNHNY and CDR2 SVGAGI come from the germline V gene (reference sequence).

The chain couples TRBV10-3 to TRBJ2-1, with D possibly called TRBD1 or TRBD2 (5 bases each). V lost 4 bases and J 2 bases, leaving 18 bases between the germline ends. The CDR3 runs 17 residues. CDR1 and CDR2 from the germline V gene are ENHRY and SYGVKD. The CDR3 here is CAISGTRKGTPYNEQFF. The CDR3 DNA sequence: TGTGCCATCAGTGGCACGCGAAAGGGGACCCCCTACAATGAGCAGTTCTTC.

J is TRBJ2-3 and V is TRBV5-5; D is unclear. Germline CDR1 SGHKS, CDR2 YYEKEE (reference sequence). The V and J ends lost 1 base and 0 bases respectively, with 6 bases between them. The CDR3 covers 14 residues. The DNA for the CDR3 is TGTGCCAGCAGCTTGTTAGCTAGCACAGATACGCAGTATTTT. Translated, it gives CASSLLASTDTQYF.

The chain carries TRBV7-2 and TRBJ2-6; D perhaps matches TRBD1 (5 bases). V lost 1 base and J 0 bases, leaving 10 bases between the germline ends. The V gene's germline CDR1 is SGHTA and CDR2 FQGNSA. This CDR3 has 17 amino acids. As DNA, the CDR3 is TGTGCCAGCAGCTTAGAGGGGTCGAGCTCTGGGGCCAACGTCCTGACTTTC. Its protein product is CASSLEGSSSGANVLTF.

This clonotype was found many times. This chain joins TRBV3-1 and TRBJ2-5; D possibly matches TRBD1 or TRBD2 (6 bases each). The V end lost 1 base, the J end lost 10 bases, and 13 bases lay between the germline ends. The germline V gene has CDR1 LGHDT and CDR2 YNNKEL (reference sequence). The CDR3 spans 13 residues. The chain's CDR3 is CASSQGRGEGQYF. Here the CDR3 DNA reads TGTGCCAGCAGCCAAGGGAGGGGGGAAGGCCAGTACTTC.

This clonotype showed up many times. The V gene is TRBV5-6, the J gene TRBJ2-3; D not resolved. CDR3 length: 13 amino acids. Per germline, CDR1 SGHDT and CDR2 YYEEEE. With 1 base removed from V and 4 bases from J, the gap between germline ends came to 7 bases. CDR3 nucleotide sequence: TGTGCCAGCAGCTTGATCTCCCCAGATACGCAGTATTTT. This gives the protein CASSLISPDTQYF.

As regards this clonotype: No conserved phenylalanine or tryptophan ends this CDR3, so it is likely a read error. Here the CDR3 DNA reads TGCGCCAGTAATTCAGGGGCCAACGTCCTGACTCTC. Translated: CASNSGANVLTL. The J gene is TRBJ2-6, the V gene TRBV5-4, with unresolved D. The CDR3 has 12 residues. CDR1 is SGHNT and CDR2 is YYREEE in the germline V gene (reference sequence).

The chain couples TRBV7-2 to TRBJ1-4; D uncertain. Germline CDR1 SGHTA, CDR2 FQGNSA. V lost 1 base and J 3 bases, leaving 18 bases between the germline ends. The CDR3 contains 18 residues. In DNA, the CDR3 is TGTGCCAGCAGCTTAGAAGGGAGGCCGGGGAAGGCTAATGAAAAACTGTTTTTT. Translating gives CASSLEGRPGKANEKLFF.

With respect to this clonotype: A much larger clone lies a single base off, so this may be a read error. V is TRBV7-6 and J is TRBJ1-2; TRBD1 might be the D (5 bases). CDR1 SGHVS and CDR2 FNYEAQ come from the germline V gene. The length of the CDR3 is 12 residues. V shed 11 bases and J shed 8 bases, with 18 bases lying between them. CDR3 DNA: TGTGCCGGCTCACCAGGGTCGGGGGGCTACACCTTC. It specifies CAGSPGSGGYTF.

This clonotype was recorded at least ten times. CDR3 amino acids: CSARRPGTGRSNEQFF. The CDR3 DNA is TGCAGTGCTCGACGTCCCGGGACAGGGCGTTCTAATGAGCAGTTCTTC. The chain combines TRBV20-1 with TRBJ2-1, with TRBD1 matching 9 bases. The germline CDR1 and CDR2 sequences are DFQATT and SNEGSKA (reference sequence). J was trimmed by 7 bases and V by 5 bases; bases with no gene match: 15. The CDR3 contains 16 residues.

The chain combines TRBV10-1 with TRBJ2-3, with 7 bases identical to TRBD2. The length of the CDR3 is 16 residues. Unmatched junction bases numbered 15, after V lost 10 bases and J lost 2 bases. Germline V gives CDR1 WNHNN, CDR2 SYGVQD (reference sequence). CDR3 sequence: CANILSGGGVTDTQYF. The CDR3 coding sequence is TGCGCCAACATTCTATCGGGGGGAGGGGTCACAGATACGCAGTATTTT.

The J gene is TRBJ2-3, the V gene TRBV7-8; 8 nucleotides align to TRBD1. In germline, CDR1 is SGHVS, CDR2 FQNEAQ. The CDR3 is 14 amino acids. V dropped 6 bases and J dropped 4; count of bases not matched to a gene: 6. The CDR3 here is CASRLQGGPDTQYF. For the CDR3, the DNA is TGTGCCAGCAGATTACAGGGGGGTCCAGATACGCAGTATTTT.

The genes are TRBV2 and TRBJ1-6; 7 nucleotides agree with TRBD1. The CDR3 sequence is 21 residues long. Per the germline V gene, CDR1 is SNHLY and CDR2 is FYNNEI. Germline trimming cut 8 bases from V and 5 bases from J; bases unmatched to any gene: 27. The CDR3 here is CASPTTGEGTEAIGDNSPLHF. The CDR3 DNA reads as TGTGCCAGCCCGACAACAGGGGAAGGCACTGAAGCGATTGGGGATAATTCACCCCTCCACTTT.

This sequence joins TRBV20-1 and TRBJ1-6; 7 bases map to TRBD1. Germline V gene lookup returns CDR1 DFQATT and CDR2 SNEGSKA (reference sequence). This CDR3 contains 17 residues. Trimming at V came to 6 bases and at J to 8 bases, leaving 19 bases not matched to a gene. In nucleotides, the CDR3 is TGCAGTGCCAGCTCTCTAGGAGTTGGGCAGGGGGATTCACCCCTCCACTTT. This gives the protein CSASSLGVGQGDSPLHF.

This clonotype was seen ten or more times. The V and J genes are TRBV19 and TRBJ2-1, with 11 bases that match TRBD1. V trimming: 3 bases; J trimming: 6 bases; junction bases outside the gene matches: 10. The length of the CDR3 is 17 residues. The V gene's germline CDR1 is LNHDA and CDR2 SQIVND (reference sequence). The CDR3 protein is CASSMGADRGLVNEQFF. Written as DNA, the CDR3 is TGTGCCAGTAGTATGGGGGCGGACAGGGGGCTTGTCAATGAGCAGTTCTTC.

This clonotype has ten or more counts. The chain uses TRBV7-8 and TRBJ2-1; TRBD2 matches at 9 bases. This CDR3 spans 14 amino acids. CDR1 is SGHVS and CDR2 is FQNEAQ in the germline V gene. J was trimmed by 5 bases and V by 4 bases; bases with no gene match: 3. In DNA form, the CDR3 reads TGTGCCAGCAGCTGGGGACTAGCCGACAATGAGCAGTTCTTC. It translates to CASSWGLADNEQFF.

At least ten counts were recorded for this clonotype. DNA for the CDR3: TGTGCCAGCAGCCTGGCGTACAGCTCTGGAAACACCATATATTTT. This translates into CASSLAYSSGNTIYF. The chain employs TRBV3-2 and TRBJ1-3. TRBV3-2 is tagged as a pseudogene. The CDR3 runs to 15 residues.

This clonotype was counted many times. The rearrangement joins TRBV11-2 to TRBJ2-5, with 8 nucleotides matching TRBD2. Trimming cost V 4 bases and J 5 bases; bases outside gene matches: 15. This CDR3 is built from 17 residues. CDR1 SGHAT and CDR2 FQNNGV come from the germline V gene. CDR3 loop: CASSSQLAAGGRETQYF. For the CDR3, the DNA is TGTGCCAGCAGCTCCCAACTCGCCGCGGGGGGACGGGAGACCCAGTACTTC.

This clonotype has just one count. It may be a read error: a sequence one base away is much more abundant. The genes are TRBV6-6 and TRBJ2-2; no firm D call. CDR1 is MNHNY and CDR2 is SVGAGI in the germline V gene (reference sequence). CDR3 length equals 16 residues. CDR3 residues: CTTLTEEQPNTGELFF. In DNA form, the CDR3 reads TGTACCACTCTTACCGAGGAACAGCCGAACACCGGGGAGCTGTTTTTT.

Only a few counts were recorded for this clonotype. Mismatch with germline at one junction end may stem from a read error. This chain uses TRBV29-1 with TRBJ2-6; tentative D call: TRBD2 (6 bases). The length of the CDR3 is 12 residues. Germline values: CDR1 SQVTM, CDR2 ANQGSEA. This chain's CDR3 is CSVGTGGNVLTF. Written as DNA, the CDR3 is TGCAGCGTTGGGACCGGGGGCAACGTCCTGACTTTC.

There are many counts of this clonotype. The chain employs TRBV14 and TRBJ2-7; D may be TRBD1 (6 bases). Germline values: CDR1 SGHDN, CDR2 FVKESK. Trimming pared 5 bases from V and 6 bases from J, leaving 23 bases between. The CDR3 sequence is 16 residues long. The CDR3 loop is CASSAPTGTLWSEQYF. In DNA form, the CDR3 reads TGTGCCAGCAGCGCGCCGACCGGGACACTCTGGAGCGAGCAGTACTTC.

This clonotype occurred many times. The J gene is TRBJ2-7, the V gene TRBV7-2; D may be TRBD1 (5 bases). The CDR3 sequence is 12 residues long. Per germline, CDR1 SGHTA and CDR2 FQGNSA. V was trimmed by 4 bases and J by 12 bases, leaving 16 bases between them. The CDR3 DNA reads TGTGCCAGCAGCTCTTCCAGGGAAGCGCGGTACTTC. It codes for CASSSSREARYF.

This clonotype was picked up many times. The V gene is TRBV5-4, the J gene TRBJ2-5, with D perhaps TRBD1 (7 bases). CDR1 and CDR2 (germline): SGHNT, YYREEE (reference sequence). The CDR3 is made up of 15 amino acids. V was trimmed by 0 bases and J by 3 bases, leaving 12 bases between them. In nucleotides, the CDR3 is TGTGCCAGCAGCTTGGGGAGGGGGCGGGAAGAGACCCAGTACTTC. As protein: CASSLGRGREETQYF.

CDR3 residues: CATSSGTSGQPQHF. The CDR3 DNA reads as TGTGCCACCAGCTCCGGGACCTCAGGGCAGCCCCAGCATTTT. The J gene is TRBJ1-5, the V gene TRBV24-1, with TRBD1 as a possible D gene (5 bases). The V end lost 7 bases, the J end lost 7 bases, and 16 bases lay between the germline ends. Germline assignment: CDR1 KGHDR and CDR2 SFDVKD. This CDR3 spans 14 amino acids.

V is TRBV7-8 and J is TRBJ2-3, with D possibly being TRBD1 (5 bases). Germline V gives CDR1 SGHVS, CDR2 FQNEAQ. Trimming took off 5 bases at V and 6 bases at J, with 12 bases between the two ends. The CDR3 totals 13 residues. CDR3 loop: CASSVGRADTQYF. In nucleotides, the CDR3 is TGTGCCAGCAGCGTGGGCAGGGCCGATACGCAGTATTTT.

In nucleotides, the CDR3 is TGTGCCAGCAGCCGGCAACTAGCGGGATTCTACGAGCAGTACTTC. Amino acid sequence: CASSRQLAGFYEQYF. J is TRBJ2-7 and V is TRBV7-2; the match to TRBD2 covers 10 bases. With V trimmed by 5 bases and J by 3 bases, 7 bases remained unmatched. The CDR3 contains 15 residues. CDR1 SGHTA and CDR2 FQGNSA come from the germline V gene.

This clonotype was counted only a few times. The chain has TRBV4-2 and TRBJ2-5, with TRBD2 matching over 8 bases. CDR3 length: 18 residues. Germline values: CDR1 LGHNA, CDR2 YNFKEQ. The V and J ends lost 3 bases and 6 bases, in that order; junction bases with no gene match: 18. Written as DNA, the CDR3 is TGTGCCAGCAGCCAGGAAGCGGGGGCGCCGGCCGGCAGAAAGACCCAGTACTTC. This sequence encodes CASSQEAGAPAGRKTQYF.

V usage is TRBV7-9 and J usage is TRBJ2-3; D remains unclear. This CDR3 comprises 19 residues. Trimming shortened V by 4 bases and J by 4 bases, and 27 bases separated the two germline ends. CDR1 is SEHNR and CDR2 is FQNEAQ in the germline V gene (reference sequence). The CDR3 region has the DNA TGTGCCAGCAGCTCCCGCTGGGTCCACACCTACTCGACTCCAGATACGCAGTATTTT. Protein: CASSSRWVHTYSTPDTQYF.

The chain has TRBV7-9 and TRBJ2-7; 9 nucleotides match TRBD1. The CDR3 spans 16 residues. With 4 bases clipped from V and 2 bases from J, the junction kept 9 bases outside the gene matches. Germline V CDR1 and CDR2: SEHNR, FQNEAQ (reference sequence). The CDR3 nucleotides read TGTGCCAGCAGCTCCCTGGACGGGACAGGGACCTACGAGCAGTACTTC. Protein product: CASSSLDGTGTYEQYF.